Below are 19 T cell receptor beta chains sequenced from a single sample in a study of blood T cell repertoires in COVID-19. Profiled with immunoSEQ multiplex PCR; TCRdb holds only in-frame clones, not every one. The data contain under 500,000 clones, around nine tenths of them singletons. The sample comprised PBMCs or T cells enriched from blood (not recorded which). These receptors came from a woman aged 18-30 years with acute COVID-19.

V gene TRBV6-4 combines with J gene TRBJ1-2, with D perhaps TRBD1 (6 bases). The V and J ends lost 9 bases and 0 bases respectively, with 11 bases between them. Germline lookup yields CDR1 MRHNA and CDR2 SNTAGT. The CDR3 spans 13 residues. CDR3 sequence reads: CARDRTTNYGYTF. The CDR3 DNA is TGTGCCAGAGACAGGACAACTAACTATGGCTACACCTTC.

This clone appeared once. The chain carries TRBV20-1 and TRBJ1-2, with 7 bases fitting TRBD1. V was pared by 3 bases and J by 4 bases, with 5 bases of the junction left unmatched. This CDR3 has 13 amino acids. CDR1 DFQATT and CDR2 SNEGSKA come from the germline V gene (reference sequence). The DNA for the CDR3 is TGCAGTGCTAGTGGGACAGTAGGCTATGGCTACACCTTC. Residues: CSASGTVGYGYTF.

The rearrangement uses TRBV10-3 and TRBJ1-6, with 7 bases aligning to TRBD1. The J segment lost 3 bases and the V segment lost 6 bases, leaving 8 bases of the junction unmatched. The CDR3 totals 16 residues. Germline lookup yields CDR1 ENHRY and CDR2 SYGVKD. The CDR3 sequence: CAISADREHYNSPLHF. Here the CDR3 DNA reads TGTGCCATCAGCGCAGACAGGGAGCACTATAATTCACCCCTCCACTTT.

This chain links TRBV10-3 with TRBJ1-5; 7 bases fit TRBD1. In germline, CDR1 is ENHRY, CDR2 SYGVKD. The CDR3 runs to 16 residues. The V segment lost 4 bases and the J segment 0 bases; nucleotides outside the gene matches: 6. The CDR3 DNA is TGTGCCATCAGTGGCGGACAGGTTGGTAGCAATCAGCCCCAGCATTTT. It specifies CAISGGQVGSNQPQHF.

The CDR3 coding sequence is TGTGCCAGCAGGGTAAGAGAGAACACTGAAGCTTTCTTT. Protein product: CASRVRENTEAFF. The chain employs TRBV2 and TRBJ1-1; D ambiguous. The CDR3 extends over 13 amino acids. Per the germline V gene, CDR1 is SNHLY and CDR2 is FYNNEI. Trimming took 6 bases from V and 1 from J, leaving 9 bases between them.

V gene TRBV11-2 combines with J gene TRBJ1-6; D is perhaps TRBD1 (6 bases). V was clipped by 1 base and J by 10 bases, with 11 bases between them. CDR1 SGHAT and CDR2 FQNNGV come from the germline V gene. CDR3 length: 14 amino acids. The CDR3 nucleotides are TGTGCCAGCAGCTTAGGCAACAGGGCCTCACCCCTCCACTTT. It specifies CASSLGNRASPLHF.

This chain links TRBV6-5 with TRBJ1-1, with TRBD1 identical over 7 bases. J was trimmed by 3 bases and V by 11 bases; bases with no gene match: 9. CDR3 length: 13 residues. The germline V gene has CDR1 MNHEY and CDR2 SVGAGI. CDR3 bases: TGTGCCTGCCGACAGGGTTTGGACACTGAAGCTTTCTTT. The encoded protein is CACRQGLDTEAFF.

This sequence joins TRBV12-3 or TRBV12-4 and TRBJ1-2; D unclear. Between the trimmed V and J ends, which lost 0 bases and 7 bases, there was a span of 3 bases. The CDR3 covers 11 residues. As DNA, the CDR3 is TGTGCCAGCAGTTTAGCCGTTGGCTACACCTTC. It translates to CASSLAVGYTF.

The chain joins TRBV19 to TRBJ1-5; 7 bases agree with TRBD1. Germline V CDR1 and CDR2: LNHDA, SQIVND (reference sequence). V shed 5 bases and J 7 bases; nucleotides not matched to a gene: 5. This CDR3 region has 13 residues. The CDR3 loop is CASSGDRWQPQHF. The CDR3, as DNA: TGTGCCAGTAGTGGGGACAGATGGCAGCCCCAGCATTTT.

The gene calls are TRBV6-5 and TRBJ1-1; D unresolved. Germline V lookup: CDR1 MNHEY, CDR2 SVGAGI. V dropped 8 bases and J dropped 3 bases, with 13 bases sitting between them. This CDR3 is 13 amino acids long. DNA of the CDR3: TGTGCCAGCTGCTTCGAGTCGGACACTGAAGCTTTCTTT. As protein: CASCFESDTEAFF.

The chain couples TRBV7-2 to TRBJ2-7, with TRBD2 identical over 10 bases. The V gene end was trimmed by 5 bases and the J gene end by 2 bases; junction bases not matched to a gene: 6. Germline lookup yields CDR1 SGHTA and CDR2 FQGNSA. The CDR3 is made up of 15 amino acids. The CDR3 sequence: CASSLGLAEAYEQYF. CDR3 in DNA: TGTGCCAGCAGCCTAGGACTAGCGGAAGCCTACGAGCAGTACTTC.

This chain links TRBV11-1 with TRBJ2-5; D perhaps matches TRBD2 (6 bases). This CDR3 comprises 14 residues. Germline V lookup: CDR1 SGHAT, CDR2 FQDESV (reference sequence). V lost 6 bases and J 2 bases, leaving 13 bases between the germline ends. In DNA form, the CDR3 reads TGTGCCAGCAGTCACCTGGGACTTCAAGAGACCCAGTACTTC. As protein: CASSHLGLQETQYF.

This sequence joins TRBV18 and TRBJ2-1; 9 bases line up with TRBD1. There are 15 residues in the CDR3. The germline gives CDR1 KGHSH, CDR2 LQKENI. The ends lost 2 bases at V and 8 bases at J; junction bases unmatched: 7. This CDR3 is CASSPSTGGSDEQFF. The CDR3 DNA reads TGTGCCAGCTCACCATCGACAGGGGGGTCAGATGAGCAGTTCTTC.

V is TRBV13 and J is TRBJ1-6; 9 nucleotides align to TRBD1. V lost 3 bases and J lost 4; bases outside the gene matches: 7. CDR1 is PRHDT, CDR2 FYEKMQ, per germline (reference sequence). The CDR3 length is 17 residues. The CDR3 bases are TGTGCCAGCAGCTTTACGACCGGGACAGGGTATAATTCACCCCTCCACTTT. Translated: CASSFTTGTGYNSPLHF.

The rearrangement joins TRBV9 to TRBJ2-2; the match to TRBD1 covers 7 bases. The CDR3 is made up of 17 amino acids. Germline loops: CDR1 SGDLS, CDR2 YYNGEE. V lost 0 bases and J lost 1; bases outside the gene matches: 6. CDR3 nucleotide sequence: TGTGCCAGCAGCGTAGCTCTAGGGACAGTGAACACCGGGGAGCTGTTTTTT. This translates into CASSVALGTVNTGELFF.

The genes are TRBV2 and TRBJ1-6; D might be TRBD1 (6 bases). Germline loops: CDR1 SNHLY, CDR2 FYNNEI. The CDR3 is made up of 14 amino acids. Trimming stripped 9 bases from V and 7 bases from J, with 16 bases between. The CDR3 here is CAREDGGSNSPLHF. The CDR3 DNA is TGTGCCAGGGAGGATGGGGGCTCCAATTCACCCCTCCACTTT.

This clone was observed once. This chain uses TRBV6-1 with TRBJ2-5; 11 positions match TRBD1. Unmatched junction bases numbered 8, after V lost 1 base and J lost 1 base. The CDR3 loop spans 18 amino acids. Germline-derived CDR1 and CDR2 are MNHNS and SASEGT. CDR3 residues: CASSEVLGTGGSQETQYF. The CDR3 nucleotides are TGTGCCAGCAGTGAAGTCTTAGGGACAGGGGGATCCCAAGAGACCCAGTACTTC.

CDR3 in DNA: TGTGCCAGCAGCTTACGAGGGAGAATCCCAGATACGCAGTATTTT. It yields the protein CASSLRGRIPDTQYF. V is TRBV11-2 and J is TRBJ2-3; possibly TRBD2 for D (5 bases). This CDR3 region has 15 residues. The V gene lost 2 bases and the J gene lost 4 bases, with 13 bases spanning the gap. Germline CDR1 SGHAT, CDR2 FQNNGV.

The chain links TRBV30 to TRBJ1-1, with D hard to call. CDR1 is GTSNPN and CDR2 is SVGIG in the germline V gene (reference sequence). This CDR3 is built from 13 residues. Trimming took off 5 bases at V and 7 bases at J, with 17 bases between the two ends. In DNA form, the CDR3 reads TGTGCCTGGTCCCCGGCGGGCCCCATTGAAGCTTTCTTT. Translation: CAWSPAGPIEAFF. The whole variable domain, remainder taken from reference TRBV30 and TRBJ1-1, is SQTIHQWPATLVQPVGSPLSLECTVEGTSNPNLYWYRQAAGRGLQLLFYSVGIGQISSEVPQNLSASRPQDRQFILSSKKLLLSDSGFYLCAWSPAGPIEAFFGQGTRLTVV.